This is a list of T cell receptor beta chains from one sample in a study of blood T cell repertoires in COVID-19. Here immunoSEQ multiplex PCR was the method, and the copy in TCRdb shows in-frame clones only, minus some. This sample carries roughly 170,000 clones, approximately 80% of them seen once, and the ten largest clones take about 6.4%. Sequencing was done on a sample of peripheral blood. These receptors all come from a human donor in a cohort sampled during active COVID-19. The CDR3 runs from the conserved cysteine through the conserved F or W.

cdr3_length	v_call	j_call	cdr3_aa
14	TRBV5-1	TRBJ2-7	CASSLGQGYNEQYF
17	TRBV9	TRBJ2-6	CASSVNPRESGANVLTF
15	TRBV27	TRBJ2-1	CASSTRDRDISSQFF
15	TRBV3-1/TRBV3-2	TRBJ1-3	CASSQGQGAGNTIYF
16	TRBV18	TRBJ2-5	CASSPLSRGREETQYF
13	TRBV3-1/TRBV3-2	TRBJ2-3	CASSQNRVDTQYF
11	TRBV19	TRBJ1-1	CASSEDTEAFF
14	TRBV30	TRBJ2-7	CAWRGQGEWYEQYF
17	TRBV27	TRBJ1-1	CASAKFYRLNSGTEAFF
15	TRBV5-1	TRBJ2-7	CASANHPADSYEQYF
15	TRBV5-1	TRBJ1-2	CASSATGPANYGYTF
14	TRBV5-1	TRBJ1-1	CASSQTRGNTEAFF
13	TRBV12-3/TRBV12-4	TRBJ2-1	CASSRGQYNEQFF
12	TRBV12-3/TRBV12-4	TRBJ1-2	CASSFDTYGYTF
14	TRBV28	TRBJ2-7	CASSIGGVTYEQYF
20	TRBV6-2/TRBV6-3	TRBJ2-7	CASSYYGTSGGPPLPYEQYF
17	TRBV19	TRBJ2-6	CASTRQGPDSGANVLTF
15	TRBV3-1/TRBV3-2	TRBJ1-2	CASSLRAADRYGYTF
14	TRBV2	TRBJ1-1	CASLEDRGYPEAFF